This T cell receptor beta chain was observed in a study of shared clonotypes between healthy human individuals. The CDR3 loop spans 12 amino acids. V was cut by 1 base and J by 2 bases, with 1 base left in between. The germline CDR1 and CDR2 sequences are SGHRS and YFSETQ. Study-level points and caveats: Estimated richness values were generally larger in naive subsets than in memory subsets.

Terminally differentiated effector memory CD45RA+ cells were excluded from the naive CD8 cells, which were CD45RO-negative and positively selected for CCR7. In regard to this clone: Its target is unknown.

TCRdb's table, derived via immunoSEQ multiplex PCR, lists solely in-frame clones and lacks some. The sample records approximately 600,000 clones, roughly 95% being singletons. The chain uses TRBV5-1 and TRBJ1-3, with no clear D. The TCR originated in a woman between 25 and 40 years old in good health. Sequences were obtained from naive CD8+ T cells sorted from blood. The chain's CDR3 is CASSLPGNTIYF. DNA for the CDR3: TGCGCCAGCAGCTTGCCTGGAAACACCATATATTTT.